The 16 T cell receptor beta chains reported below all come from one sample, sequenced in a study of CD8 T cells in Susac syndrome. Random hexamers were used to reverse transcribe the RNA input (roughly 0.5 to 1 ug). A single record per CDR3 protein comes from TCRdb applying MiXCR to the immunoSEQ multiplex PCR reads. The sample has roughly 150,000 distinct CDR3 sequences, approximately 96% seen once. Sequenced material: CD4+ T cells from PBMCs. These receptors were taken from a human donor with Susac syndrome.

The CDR3 nucleotides are TGCGCCAGCTATTGGGGCGGGCCGGGGACCAACCAGTACTTC. Its protein is CASYWGGPGTNQYF. The chain links TRBV23-1 to TRBJ2-5, with D perhaps TRBD1 or TRBD2 (5 bases each). TRBV23-1 is assigned to the ORF class and has an uncertain function. The CDR3 has 14 residues. V was pared by 8 bases and J by 10 bases, with 23 bases between.

The chain has TRBV28 and TRBJ1-2; the D is unclear. V shed 6 bases and J shed 4 bases, with 15 bases lying between them. The CDR3 length is 14 residues. CDR1 is MDHEN and CDR2 is SYDVKM in the germline V gene. The CDR3 reads CASRIPIIGYGYTF. CDR3 nucleotide sequence: TGTGCCAGCAGGATTCCCATTATCGGCTATGGCTACACCTTC.

The chain links TRBV5-1 to TRBJ2-1; no definite D call. The CDR3 runs 14 residues. V gave up 2 bases and J gave up 6 bases, with 12 bases separating them. The germline V gene has CDR1 SGHRS and CDR2 YFSETQ. Here the CDR3 DNA reads TGCGCCAGCAGCTTTGAACCCCGGCCCAATGAGCAGTTCTTC. As protein: CASSFEPRPNEQFF.

The chain uses TRBV29-1 and TRBJ1-2, with D unresolved. The CDR3 length is 12 residues. Trimming cost V 3 bases and J 4 bases, with 9 bases left between them. CDR1 is SQVTM and CDR2 is ANQGSEA in the germline V gene. DNA of the CDR3: TGCAGCGTTGATGGGCCAGGCTATGGCTACACCTTC. Translation gives CSVDGPGYGYTF.

The chain uses TRBV4-1 and TRBJ1-5; D perhaps matches TRBD1 (5 bases). This CDR3 has 17 residues. Per germline, CDR1 MGHRA and CDR2 YSYEKL. The ends were cut back, 2 bases at V and 3 bases at J, with 17 bases in the middle. CDR3: CASSQWFPGLDNQPQHF. The CDR3 DNA sequence: TGCGCCAGCAGCCAATGGTTCCCAGGGCTGGACAATCAGCCCCAGCATTTT.

Points on this clonotype: Its ends do not fully match the called genes, so a read error is possible. This rearrangement joins TRBV2 to TRBJ2-6, with no clear D. The CDR3 is 14 residues long. Germline V gene sequence: CDR1 SNHLY, CDR2 FYNNEI. CDR3 region: CASREVSGANVLTF. The CDR3 DNA reads TGTGCCAGCAGGGAAGTGTCTGGGGCCAACGTCCTGACTTTC.

A single count supports this clonotype. The CDR3 loop reads CASSMDGDNYGYTF. The CDR3, as DNA: TGCGCCAGCAGCATGGACGGCGATAACTATGGCTACACCTTC. V gene TRBV5-1 combines with J gene TRBJ1-2; D unclear. The CDR3 has 14 amino acids. The germline V gene encodes CDR1 SGHRS and CDR2 YFSETQ. V lost 4 bases and J 1 base, leaving 11 bases between the germline ends.

This rearrangement joins TRBV20-1 to TRBJ1-1; 9 nucleotides agree with TRBD1. Germline trimming cut 2 bases from V and 11 bases from J; bases unmatched to any gene: 9. Germline lookup yields CDR1 DFQATT and CDR2 SNEGSKA (reference sequence). The CDR3 is 13 amino acids. CDR3 protein: CSARPQGAERAFF. The CDR3 DNA reads as TGCAGTGCTAGACCACAGGGGGCTGAACGGGCTTTCTTT.

The rearrangement uses TRBV29-1 and TRBJ2-2; 9 nucleotides align to TRBD2. Germline-derived CDR1 and CDR2 are SQVTM and ANQGSEA. CDR3 size: 16 residues. The V segment lost 7 bases and the J segment 4 bases; nucleotides outside the gene matches: 13. CDR3 bases: TGCAGCGCCACAGGTAGCGGGAGATCGGTCACCGGGGAGCTGTTTTTT. It codes for CSATGSGRSVTGELFF.

The chain is built from TRBV24-1 and TRBJ2-6; 8 bases map to TRBD1. J lost 0 bases, V lost 3 bases, and 6 bases had no gene match. The V gene's germline CDR1 is KGHDR and CDR2 SFDVKD. CDR3 length equals 18 residues. The CDR3, as DNA: TGTGCCACCAGTGATCCCCGGGACAGGTACTCTGGGGCCAACGTCCTGACTTTC. The encoded protein is CATSDPRDRYSGANVLTF.

The rearrangement links TRBV7-2 to TRBJ2-2; no clear D gene. Germline V CDR1 and CDR2: SGHTA, FQGNSA. V was trimmed by 1 base and J by 3 bases, leaving 3 bases between them. The CDR3 runs to 13 residues. Here the CDR3 reads CASSLGDTGELFF. Written as DNA, the CDR3 is TGTGCCAGCAGCTTAGGGGACACCGGGGAGCTGTTTTTT. The whole variable domain, filled in from reference TRBV7-2 and TRBJ2-2, reads GAGVSQSPSNKVTEKGKDVELRCDPISGHTALYWYRQSLGQGLEFLIYFQGNSAPDKSGLPSDRFSAERTGGSVSTLTIQRTQQEDSAVYLCASSLGDTGELFFGEGSRLTVL.

V is TRBV3-1 and J is TRBJ2-7, with 7 positions matching TRBD2. V dropped 0 bases and J dropped 6; count of bases not matched to a gene: 11. From germline, CDR1 is LGHDT and CDR2 YNNKEL (reference sequence). The CDR3 consists of 16 residues. CDR3 region: CASSQDVGLGTGEQYF. The CDR3, as DNA: TGTGCCAGCAGCCAAGACGTTGGACTAGGAACGGGCGAGCAGTACTTC.

The chain is built from TRBV24-1 and TRBJ2-5; 8 nucleotides agree with TRBD1. From germline, CDR1 is KGHDR and CDR2 SFDVKD. The V and J ends lost 1 base and 5 bases, in that order; junction bases with no gene match: 8. The CDR3 extends over 16 amino acids. Written as DNA, the CDR3 is TGTGCCACCAGTGATTTTGGGCAGGGGGCGCAGGAGACCCAGTACTTC. It is translated as CATSDFGQGAQETQYF.

The V call is TRBV20-1, the J call TRBJ2-3; TRBD1 agrees at 7 bases. The CDR3 has 17 residues. The V segment lost 2 bases and the J segment 2 bases; nucleotides outside the gene matches: 13. In germline, CDR1 is DFQATT, CDR2 SNEGSKA (reference sequence). The CDR3 coding sequence is TGCAGTGCTAGATTTCCTCGGCCCAGGGGGACCACAGATACGCAGTATTTT. It translates to CSARFPRPRGTTDTQYF.

The genes are TRBV20-1 and TRBJ1-2; D is unclear. This CDR3 contains 11 residues. V dropped 6 bases and J dropped 5 bases, with 10 bases sitting between them. The V gene's germline CDR1 is DFQATT and CDR2 SNEGSKA (reference sequence). The CDR3 is CSARTDYGYTF. CDR3 in DNA: TGCAGTGCAAGGACTGATTATGGCTACACCTTC.

The chain links TRBV23-1 to TRBJ1-6; D might be TRBD1 (5 bases). TRBV23-1 is annotated as an ORF whose role is uncertain. The germline V and J ends were trimmed by 8 bases and 11 bases, with 22 bases remaining between them. The CDR3 consists of 15 residues. The CDR3 nucleotides are TGCGCCAGCCACTGTATGGGCAGGGAAGAGGCACCCCTCCACTTT. Encoded protein: CASHCMGREEAPLHF.